This TCR beta chain is from a study of beta chain features in type 1 diabetes. The investigators reverse transcribed all of the isolated RNA, so they sequenced expressed TCRB transcripts. Libraries were prepared by immunoSEQ multiplex PCR; TCRdb keeps only in-frame clonotypes and omits some of them. The table records over 700,000 clones, 15% to 20% of them present only once. From germline, CDR1 is LNHNV and CDR2 YYDKDF (reference sequence). The CDR3 runs to 12 residues. V lost 2 bases to trimming and J lost 6 bases, with 5 bases between them. This clone was seen a few times. The antigen is undetermined. General study points: When Type 1 diabetes patients were examined, their TCRB CDR3s proved moderately but significantly shorter in all four CD4+ subsets.

Material for sequencing was naive CD4+ T cells from blood. This chain connects TRBV15 to TRBJ2-1, with D perhaps TRBD2 (5 bases). This clonotype originated in a woman aged 18-29 years in good health. CDR3 sequence reads: CATSRLANEQFF. CDR3 sequence (DNA): TGTGCCACCAGCAGACTAGCCAATGAGCAGTTCTTC.